This TCR beta chain stems from a study of identical twins. Through template switching, a universal primer site was introduced, and the cDNA contained unique molecular identifiers. Via MiXCR, TCRdb re-called the 5' RACE reads, giving one row per CDR3 protein. The sample carries about 280,000 distinct CDR3 sequences, approximately 8.5% recorded once. General study findings and limits: Out-of-frame beta chain sequences displayed weaker excess sharing between twins. The abundant beta clonotypes from cord blood had fewer insertions, and memory repertoires had none of this.

The CDR3 spans 13 residues. With 5 bases removed from V and 0 bases from J, the gap between germline ends came to 8 bases. From germline, CDR1 is SGHRS and CDR2 YFSETQ. This clonotype has at least ten counts. What it binds is unknown. The same data also went into a second study, on yellow fever vaccine responses in identical twins.

V and J are TRBV5-1 and TRBJ1-1, with no clear D. The TCR originated in a woman aged 18-29 years in good health. The sample taken for sequencing was memory (CD45RO+) T cells sorted from blood. CDR3 sequence: CASSPIVNTEAFF. DNA of the CDR3: TGCGCCAGCAGTCCAATCGTGAACACTGAAGCTTTCTTT. Using reference TRBV5-1 and TRBJ1-1 for the parts outside the CDR3, the full variable domain is KAGVTQTPRYLIKTRGQQVTLSCSPISGHRSVSWYQQTPGQGLQFLFEYFSETQRNKGNFPGRFSGRQFSNSRSEMNVSTLELGDSALYLCASSPIVNTEAFFGQGTRLTVV.